These 5 T cell receptor beta chains came from one sample sequenced in a study of early T cells in non-severe SARS-CoV-2 infection. TCRdb re-called the 5' RACE reads through MiXCR, storing one row per CDR3 protein. The table records about 59,000 distinct CDR3 sequences, about 12% of them present only once. The sample was whole blood, taken at baseline. Receptor source: an adult who was a healthcare worker with PCR-confirmed SARS-CoV-2 infection or an uninfected control (not recorded which).

This clonotype was counted many times. J is TRBJ1-3 and V is TRBV6-5; D is possibly TRBD1 (5 bases). CDR1 and CDR2 from the germline V gene are MNHEY and SVGAGI. Trimming took 5 bases from V and 0 from J, leaving 11 bases between them. The CDR3 runs to 15 residues. The chain's CDR3 is CASSLSGNSGNTIYF. CDR3 coding DNA: TGTGCCAGCAGTCTCTCAGGGAACTCTGGAAACACCATATATTTT.

Only one count was recorded for this clonotype. The genes are TRBV6-6 and TRBJ2-3; D might be TRBD1 (5 bases). The germline V and J ends were trimmed by 6 bases and 1 base, with 17 bases remaining between them. CDR3 length: 16 residues. The V gene's germline CDR1 is MNHNY and CDR2 SVGAGI (reference sequence). In DNA form, the CDR3 reads TGTGCCAGCAGCTCCACGACTGGGGCTCGCACAGATACGCAGTATTTT. The encoded protein is CASSSTTGARTDTQYF.

This clonotype has at least ten counts. V and J are TRBV5-4 and TRBJ2-1, with 10 bases that match TRBD2. J gave up 8 bases and V 1 base, and 3 bases lay outside the gene matches. The CDR3 extends over 14 amino acids. Germline V CDR1 and CDR2: SGHNT, YYREEE (reference sequence). The CDR3 here is CASSLRTSGHEQFF. The CDR3 bases are TGTGCCAGCAGCTTGAGGACTAGCGGACATGAGCAGTTCTTC. The variable domain in full, with the rest retrieved from reference TRBV5-4 and TRBJ2-1, is ETGVTQSPTHLIKTRGQQVTLRCSSQSGHNTVSWYQQALGQGPQFIFQYYREEENGRGNFPPRFSGLQFPNYSSELNVNALELDDSALYLCASSLRTSGHEQFFGPGTRLTVL.

The rearrangement joins TRBV5-4 to TRBJ2-7; D is perhaps TRBD1 or TRBD2 (5 bases each). V was trimmed by 4 bases and J by 0 bases, leaving 17 bases between them. The CDR3 has 16 amino acids. Germline CDR1 and CDR2: SGHNT and YYREEE (reference sequence). The CDR3 is CASSPPGTLSSYEQYF. The CDR3 nucleotides are TGTGCCAGCAGCCCTCCCGGGACCCTAAGCTCCTACGAGCAGTACTTC.

The chain couples TRBV18 to TRBJ2-3; D remains unclear. Trimming pared 0 bases from V and 0 bases from J, leaving 7 bases between. The CDR3 consists of 15 residues. The germline V gene has CDR1 KGHSH and CDR2 LQKENI. The CDR3 DNA follows: TGTGCCAGCTCACCACCCAACTGGAGCACAGATACGCAGTATTTT. This gives the protein CASSPPNWSTDTQYF.